These T cell receptor beta chains were read from a single sample in a study of blood T cells in healthy people across ages. MiXCR was run by TCRdb on the 5' RACE reads, yielding one entry per CDR3 protein. The repertoire includes 900,000 to 950,000 distinct CDR3 sequences, 25% to 35% of them detected once, and about 10% sits in the top ten. The same data also went into a second study, on T cells of mothers and their children.

Sequenced input: blood. The receptors originated from a woman aged 40 to 55 in good health. The CDR3 runs from the conserved cysteine through the conserved F or W. A D gene is named only where the DNA matches it firmly. The size field is filled for only some rows; it gives once, few, many or a size class.

TRBJ2-7 | . | TRBV28 | . | CAITGRSSYEQYF | TGTGCCATCACAGGGCGAAGCTCCTACGAGCAGTACTTC
TRBJ2-7 | . | TRBV6-6 | many | CASSVDGYEQYF | TGTGCCAGCAGTGTCGACGGCTACGAGCAGTACTTC
TRBJ2-4 | TRBD2 | TRBV20-1 | . | CSAPRLAALAKNIQYF | TGCAGTGCTCCGCGACTAGCGGCTCTAGCCAAAAACATTCAGTACTTC
TRBJ2-2 | . | TRBV15 | few | CATSPGGELFF | TGTGCCACCTCCCCAGGCGGGGAGCTGTTTTTT
TRBJ2-1 | . | TRBV27 | many | CASSLYNEQFF | TGTGCCAGCAGCCTCTACAATGAGCAGTTCTTC
TRBJ2-3 | TRBD2 | TRBV4-2 | once | CASSQASGGAATDTQYF | TGTGCCAGCAGCCAGGCTAGCGGGGGGGCTGCCACAGATACGCAGTATTTT
TRBJ2-3 | TRBD1 | TRBV12-5 | few | CASGSTTGGTDTQYF | TGTGCTAGTGGTTCCACGACAGGGGGCACAGATACGCAGTATTTT
TRBJ1-2 | . | TRBV20-1 | few | CSDAGSGYTF | TGCAGTGATGCAGGGTCTGGCTACACCTTC
TRBJ2-7 | . | TRBV6-1 | few | CASTRTDDSYEQYF | TGTGCCAGCACAAGGACGGATGATTCCTACGAGCAGTACTTC
TRBJ2-7 | TRBD1 | TRBV28 | few | CASSNAGTGEDEQYF | TGTGCCAGCAGTAACGCCGGGACAGGGGAAGACGAGCAGTACTTC
TRBJ2-7 | . | TRBV5-6 | few | CASSLAPGGDEQYF | TGTGCCAGCAGCTTGGCCCCAGGAGGGGACGAGCAGTACTTC
TRBJ2-1 | . | TRBV4-2 | many | CASSQDESFRVNEQFF | TGTGCCAGCAGCCAAGATGAGTCCTTCAGAGTAAATGAGCAGTTCTTC
TRBJ1-5 | . | TRBV6-5 | . | CASSDASDQPQHF | TGTGCCAGCAGTGATGCCTCCGATCAGCCCCAGCATTTT
TRBJ1-1 | . | TRBV27 | once | CASSYGVHLNTEAFF | TGTGCCAGCAGTTATGGGGTGCATTTGAACACTGAAGCTTTCTTT
TRBJ1-4 | TRBD1 | TRBV28 | . | CASNGQGVTNEKLFF | TGTGCCAGCAATGGACAGGGGGTAACTAATGAAAAACTGTTTTTT
TRBJ2-5 | . | TRBV6-5 | . | CASRHISLERTQYF | TGTGCCAGCAGACACATTAGCTTGGAGAGGACCCAGTACTTC
TRBJ1-2 | TRBD1 | TRBV6-2/TRBV6-3 | many | CATDRDSTYGYTF | TGTGCCACCGACCGGGACAGTACTTATGGCTACACCTTC
TRBJ1-1 | TRBD1 | TRBV5-1 | . | CASSLEQGNRPEAFF | TGCGCCAGCAGCTTGGAACAGGGGAATCGTCCTGAAGCTTTCTTT
TRBJ1-1 | TRBD1 | TRBV12-5 | . | CASGFTGGPEAFF | TGTGCTAGTGGTTTTACAGGGGGCCCTGAAGCTTTCTTT
TRBJ2-2 | . | TRBV5-1 | . | CASKGSTNTGELFF | TGCGCCAGCAAGGGGTCCACCAACACCGGGGAGCTGTTTTTT
TRBJ1-1 | . | TRBV5-1 | . | CASSLLVGGTEAFF | TGCGCCAGCAGCTTGTTGGTAGGGGGCACTGAAGCTTTCTTT
TRBJ1-5 | . | TRBV12-5 | few | CASGYGSNQPQHF | TGTGCTAGTGGTTACGGGAGCAATCAGCCCCAGCATTTT
TRBJ2-7 | . | TRBV7-9 | few | CASSPRDHYEQYF | TGTGCCAGCAGCCCCAGAGATCACTACGAGCAGTACTTC